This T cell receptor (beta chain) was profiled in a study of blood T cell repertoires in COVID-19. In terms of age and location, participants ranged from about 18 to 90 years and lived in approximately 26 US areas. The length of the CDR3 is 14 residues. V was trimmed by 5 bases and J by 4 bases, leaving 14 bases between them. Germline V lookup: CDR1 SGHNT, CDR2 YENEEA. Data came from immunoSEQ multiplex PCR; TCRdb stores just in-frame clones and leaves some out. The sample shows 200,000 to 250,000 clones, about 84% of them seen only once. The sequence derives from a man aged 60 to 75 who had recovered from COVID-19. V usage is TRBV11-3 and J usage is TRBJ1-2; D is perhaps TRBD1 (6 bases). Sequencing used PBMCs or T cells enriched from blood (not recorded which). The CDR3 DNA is TGTGCCAGCAGCCCACAACAGGGAGTCTATGGCTACACCTTC. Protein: CASSPQQGVYGYTF.